Detailed here is one T cell receptor (beta chain). Sample-barcoded 5' priming and a J-beta primer mix drove a second PCR of roughly 6 to 12 cycles. TCRdb used MiXCR to reprocess the 5' RACE reads, holding one entry per CDR3 protein. The sample holds about 1,400,000 distinct CDR3 sequences, around 59% seen once. This record belongs to a study of blood T cells in healthy people across ages. Each sample yielded at least 6 million isolated PBMCs. The sequenced material came from blood. The TCR comes from a man aged 18 to 35 in good health.

CDR3 loop: CASSPRGVEVYNEQYF. Here the CDR3 DNA reads TGTGCCAGCTCACCCCGAGGAGTGGAGGTATACAATGAGCAGTACTTC. The chain links TRBV18 to TRBJ2-7, with a weak D call TRBD2 (5 bases). CDR3 length equals 16 residues. Germline values: CDR1 KGHSH, CDR2 LQKENI. Trimming removed 3 bases at V and 7 bases at J, with 22 bases between.